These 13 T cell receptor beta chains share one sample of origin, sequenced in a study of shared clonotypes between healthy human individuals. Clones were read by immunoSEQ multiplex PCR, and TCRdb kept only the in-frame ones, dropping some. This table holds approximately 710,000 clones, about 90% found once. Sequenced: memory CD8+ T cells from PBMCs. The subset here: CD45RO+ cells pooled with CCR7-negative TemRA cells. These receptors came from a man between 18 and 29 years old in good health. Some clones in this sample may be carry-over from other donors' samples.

The CDR3 reads CASSLGSGSYEQYF. The CDR3, as DNA: TGTGCCAGCAGCTTGGGTAGCGGCTCCTACGAGCAGTACTTC. The gene calls are TRBV5-4 and TRBJ2-7; D is perhaps TRBD2 (6 bases). CDR1 and CDR2 from the germline V gene are SGHNT and YYREEE (reference sequence). CDR3 length equals 14 residues. Trimming took off 0 bases at V and 0 bases at J, with 7 bases between the two ends.

Here the CDR3 DNA reads TGCGCCAGCAGCTACAGGGAGGGAGAGCTGTTTTTT. Its translation: CASSYREGELFF. This chain joins TRBV5-1 and TRBJ2-2, with D maybe TRBD2 (7 bases). From germline, CDR1 is SGHRS and CDR2 YFSETQ. V lost 3 bases, J lost 11 bases, and 11 bases lay in between. The CDR3 has 12 amino acids. Supplemented by reference TRBV5-1 and TRBJ2-2, the full variable domain reads KAGVTQTPRYLIKTRGQQVTLSCSPISGHRSVSWYQQTPGQGLQFLFEYFSETQRNKGNFPGRFSGRQFSNSRSEMNVSTLELGDSALYLCASSYREGELFFGEGSRLTVL.

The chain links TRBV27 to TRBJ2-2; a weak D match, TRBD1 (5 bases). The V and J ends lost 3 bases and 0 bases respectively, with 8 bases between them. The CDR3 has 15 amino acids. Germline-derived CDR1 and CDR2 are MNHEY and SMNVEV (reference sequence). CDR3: CASSFIGANTGELFF. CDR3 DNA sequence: TGTGCCAGCAGTTTTATAGGGGCGAACACCGGGGAGCTGTTTTTT.

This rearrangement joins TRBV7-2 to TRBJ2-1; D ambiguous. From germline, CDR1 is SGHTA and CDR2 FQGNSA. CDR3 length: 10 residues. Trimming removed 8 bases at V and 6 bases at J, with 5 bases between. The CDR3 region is CASLGNEQFF. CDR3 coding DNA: TGTGCCAGCTTGGGCAATGAGCAGTTCTTC.

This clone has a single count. The CDR3 DNA sequence: TGCGCCAGCAGTCCACGGAGAGCAGGGGGAATCTACGAGCAGTACTTC. Protein sequence: CASSPRRAGGIYEQYF. The chain uses TRBV5-1 and TRBJ2-7; TRBD1 agrees at 7 bases. CDR1 and CDR2 from the germline V gene are SGHRS and YFSETQ. This CDR3 comprises 16 residues. With V trimmed by 5 bases and J by 3 bases, 14 bases remained unmatched.

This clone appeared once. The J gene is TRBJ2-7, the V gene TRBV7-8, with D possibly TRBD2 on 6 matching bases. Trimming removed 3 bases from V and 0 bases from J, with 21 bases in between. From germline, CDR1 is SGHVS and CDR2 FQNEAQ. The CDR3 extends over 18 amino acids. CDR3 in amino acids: CASSFPKAGTHFSYEQYF. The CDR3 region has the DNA TGTGCCAGCAGCTTCCCTAAGGCCGGGACTCATTTCTCCTACGAGCAGTACTTC.

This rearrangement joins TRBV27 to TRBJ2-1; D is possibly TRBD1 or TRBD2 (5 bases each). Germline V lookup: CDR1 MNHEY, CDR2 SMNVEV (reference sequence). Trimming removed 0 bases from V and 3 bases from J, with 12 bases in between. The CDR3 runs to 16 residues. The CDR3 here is CASSLSTGTIYNEQFF. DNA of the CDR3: TGTGCCAGCAGTTTATCCACCGGGACCATCTACAATGAGCAGTTCTTC.

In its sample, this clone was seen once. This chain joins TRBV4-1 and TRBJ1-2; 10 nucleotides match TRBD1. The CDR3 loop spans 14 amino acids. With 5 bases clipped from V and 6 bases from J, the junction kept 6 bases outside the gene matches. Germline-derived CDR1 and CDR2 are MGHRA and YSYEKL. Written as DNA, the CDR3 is TGCGCCAGCAGCTCAAGACAGGGGGCCGATGGCTACACCTTC. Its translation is CASSSRQGADGYTF.

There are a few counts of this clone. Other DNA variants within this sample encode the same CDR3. In DNA form, the CDR3 reads TGTGCCAGCAGTTTCGGGGGCTCCTACGAGCAGTACTTC. Translating gives CASSFGGSYEQYF. This rearrangement joins TRBV27 to TRBJ2-7; perhaps TRBD2 as D (6 bases). This CDR3 has 13 residues. The V gene lost 3 bases and the J gene lost 0 bases, with 6 bases spanning the gap. Germline V CDR1 and CDR2: MNHEY, SMNVEV (reference sequence).

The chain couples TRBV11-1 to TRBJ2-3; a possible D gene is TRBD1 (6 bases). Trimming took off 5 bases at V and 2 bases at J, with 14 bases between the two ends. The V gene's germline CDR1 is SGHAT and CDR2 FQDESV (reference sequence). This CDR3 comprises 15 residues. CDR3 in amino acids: CASSGRDTYTDTQYF. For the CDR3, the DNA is TGTGCCAGCAGCGGCCGGGACACCTACACAGATACGCAGTATTTT.

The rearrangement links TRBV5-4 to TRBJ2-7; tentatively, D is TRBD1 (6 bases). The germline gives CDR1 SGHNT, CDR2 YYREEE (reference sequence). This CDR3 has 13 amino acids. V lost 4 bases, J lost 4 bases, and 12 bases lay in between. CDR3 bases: TGTGCCAGCAGCGGGACATTTGGGTACGAGCAGTACTTC. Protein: CASSGTFGYEQYF. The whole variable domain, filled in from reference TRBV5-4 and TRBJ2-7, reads ETGVTQSPTHLIKTRGQQVTLRCSSQSGHNTVSWYQQALGQGPQFIFQYYREEENGRGNFPPRFSGLQFPNYSSELNVNALELDDSALYLCASSGTFGYEQYFGPGTRLTVT.

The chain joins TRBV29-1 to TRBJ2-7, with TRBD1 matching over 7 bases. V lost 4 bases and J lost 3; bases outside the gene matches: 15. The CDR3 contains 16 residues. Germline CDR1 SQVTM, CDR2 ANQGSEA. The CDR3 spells CSVGPLGTANIYEQYF. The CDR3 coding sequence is TGCAGCGTTGGGCCCCTTGGGACAGCTAATATCTACGAGCAGTACTTC.

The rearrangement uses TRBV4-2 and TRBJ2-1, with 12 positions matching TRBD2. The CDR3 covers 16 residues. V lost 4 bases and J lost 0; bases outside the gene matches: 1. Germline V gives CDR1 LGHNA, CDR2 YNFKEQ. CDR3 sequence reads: CASSPGLAGSYNEQFF. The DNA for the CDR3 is TGTGCCAGCAGCCCGGGACTAGCGGGCTCCTACAATGAGCAGTTCTTC.